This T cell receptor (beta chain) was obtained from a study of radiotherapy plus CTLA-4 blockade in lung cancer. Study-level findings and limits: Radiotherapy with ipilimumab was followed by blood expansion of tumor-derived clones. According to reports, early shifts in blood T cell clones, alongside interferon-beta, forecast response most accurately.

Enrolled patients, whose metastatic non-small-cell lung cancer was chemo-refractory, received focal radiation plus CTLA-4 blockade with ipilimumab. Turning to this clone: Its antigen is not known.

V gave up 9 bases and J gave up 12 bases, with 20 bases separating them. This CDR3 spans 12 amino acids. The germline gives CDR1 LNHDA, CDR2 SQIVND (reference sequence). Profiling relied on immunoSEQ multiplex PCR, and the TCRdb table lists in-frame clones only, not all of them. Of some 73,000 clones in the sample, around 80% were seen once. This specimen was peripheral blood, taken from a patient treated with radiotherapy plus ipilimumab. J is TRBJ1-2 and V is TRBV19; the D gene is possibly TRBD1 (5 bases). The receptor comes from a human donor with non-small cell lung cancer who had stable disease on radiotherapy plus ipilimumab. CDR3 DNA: TGTGCCAGCGGTTTCCGAGGAGGGGATAACACCTTC. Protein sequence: CASGFRGGDNTF. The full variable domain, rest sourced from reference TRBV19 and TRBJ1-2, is DGGITQSPKYLFRKEGQNVTLSCEQNLNHDAMYWYRQDPGQGLRLIYYSQIVNDFQKGDIAEGYSVSREKKESFPLTVTSAQKNPTAFYLCASGFRGGDNTFGSGTRLTVV.